This T cell receptor (beta chain) emerged from a study of cytomegalovirus exposure and HLA in healthy donors. Study-wide results and limits: Altogether, about 160 TCR beta chains were recorded as cytomegalovirus-associated.

The length of the CDR3 is 14 residues. Germline-derived CDR1 and CDR2 are KGHSH and LQKENI. The junction had 7 bases not matched to a gene; V was cut back by 3 bases and J by 5 bases. 13 Jbeta primers and 60 Vbeta primers were used for the PCR. Assay used: immunoSEQ multiplex PCR; TCRdb lists only in-frame clones, some missing. Counted here are roughly 110,000 clones, about two thirds occurring once; the ten biggest clones make up 8.5% to 9.5%. On this clone: Its matching antigen is unknown.

Sequenced: PBMCs. V is TRBV18 and J is TRBJ2-7, with 7 bases lining up with TRBD2. This receptor was identified in a man aged 30-40 years in good health and CMV-seropositive. CDR3: CASSPGQGGNEQYV. In DNA, the CDR3 is TGTGCCAGCTCACCGGGGCAGGGAGGGAACGAGCAGTACGTC.